One and the same sample provided the 11 T cell receptor beta chains below, sequenced in a study of read filtering for tumor transcriptome and immune sequencing. From approximately 430 ng of RNA, a library with molecular barcoded alpha/delta and beta/gamma adaptors was made. TCRdb independently ran MiXCR on the reads; one entry per CDR3 protein. The table shows 40,000 to 50,000 distinct CDR3 sequences, with around an eighth occurring only once. The material sequenced was a population of CD138-negative cells sorted from bone marrow. These receptors were obtained from a donor at least 40 years old with multiple myeloma.

This chain links TRBV10-2 with TRBJ2-1, with 14 bases fitting TRBD2. CDR1 and CDR2 from the germline V gene are WSHSY and SAAADI. The CDR3 contains 19 residues. The V gene end was trimmed by 2 bases and the J gene end by 7 bases; junction bases not matched to a gene: 13. Here the CDR3 reads CASSEPGLAGVGPLNEQFF. The CDR3 DNA reads TGCGCCAGCAGTGAGCCGGGACTAGCGGGAGTAGGGCCTTTAAATGAGCAGTTCTTC.

This clonotype occurred many times. The genes are TRBV4-3 and TRBJ2-3, with a possible D match to TRBD2 (5 bases). Germline V CDR1 and CDR2: LGHNA, YSLEER. Trimming pared 1 base from V and 5 bases from J, leaving 13 bases between. The length of the CDR3 is 15 residues. The CDR3 DNA reads as TGCGCCAGCAGCCAAGCCTATAGCGTGGGAGATACGCAGTATTTT. It translates to CASSQAYSVGDTQYF.

This clonotype was found many times. The chain couples TRBV7-9 to TRBJ1-3; D is uncertain. This CDR3 has 16 residues. From germline, CDR1 is SEHNR and CDR2 FQNEAQ (reference sequence). V lost 6 bases, J lost 0 bases, and 15 bases lay in between. The CDR3 protein is CASSFSDGRSGNTIYF. The CDR3 DNA follows: TGTGCCAGCAGTTTTTCCGACGGACGCTCTGGAAACACCATATATTTT.

This clonotype came up many times. The chain carries TRBV6-1 and TRBJ2-2; 7 bases map to TRBD2. The J segment lost 1 base and the V segment lost 3 bases, leaving 5 bases of the junction unmatched. Per germline, CDR1 MNHNS and CDR2 SASEGT. The CDR3 is made up of 16 amino acids. CDR3 residues: CASSDFGGRNTGELFF. The CDR3 region has the DNA TGTGCCAGCAGTGATTTTGGCGGGAGGAACACCGGGGAGCTGTTTTTT.

This clonotype showed up many times. The V gene is TRBV6-2 or TRBV6-3, the J gene TRBJ2-5; 9 bases align to TRBD2. J gave up 3 bases and V 7 bases, and 9 bases lay outside the gene matches. This CDR3 has 15 residues. CDR1 MNHEY and CDR2 SVGEGT come from the germline V gene. The CDR3 DNA reads TGTGCCAGCACCACTTATCTAGCGGGGAAAGAGACCCAGTACTTC. Its protein product is CASTTYLAGKETQYF.

This clonotype was detected ten times or more. The rearrangement links TRBV5-8 to TRBJ2-2, with 11 bases identical to TRBD2. The CDR3 loop spans 16 amino acids. Germline CDR1 reads SGHTS; CDR2 reads YDEGEE. J lost 5 bases, V lost 4 bases, and 7 bases had no gene match. CDR3 bases: TGTGCCAGCAGCCTACAGACTAGCGGGATTACCGGGGAGCTGTTTTTT. Residues: CASSLQTSGITGELFF.

In its sample, this clonotype was seen many times. V usage is TRBV3-1 and J usage is TRBJ2-7; D is possibly TRBD1 or TRBD2 (5 bases each). V was shortened by 4 bases and J by 0 bases, with 13 bases between the two germline ends. The CDR3 loop spans 15 amino acids. From germline, CDR1 is LGHDT and CDR2 YNNKEL (reference sequence). CDR3 loop: CASSPRGQSSYEQYF. The CDR3 DNA sequence: TGTGCCAGCAGCCCGAGGGGCCAGAGCTCCTACGAGCAGTACTTC.

A word on this clonotype: Only one base separates this from a far larger clonotype, so it likely reflects a read error. The chain combines TRBV5-5 with TRBJ1-6; 7 bases map to TRBD1. Germline-derived CDR1 and CDR2 are SGHKS and YYEKEE (reference sequence). The CDR3 length is 15 residues. DNA for the CDR3: TGTGCCAGCAGCTTGTGGACAGGCGTGAACACTGAAGCTCTCTTT. As protein: CASSLWTGVNTEALF.

This clonotype was recorded many times. The rearrangement links TRBV7-9 to TRBJ1-1; D gene unclear. The V and J ends lost 5 bases and 4 bases respectively, with 8 bases between them. Germline CDR1 and CDR2: SEHNR and FQNEAQ (reference sequence). The CDR3 consists of 12 residues. Written as DNA, the CDR3 is TGTGCCAGCAGCATCGGTATCACTGAAGCTTTCTTT. Its protein is CASSIGITEAFF.

Ten or more counts support this clonotype. The chain combines TRBV7-2 with TRBJ1-1; D is possibly TRBD1 (5 bases). Germline CDR1 is SGHTA and CDR2 is FQGNSA. V lost 4 bases, J lost 1 base, and 13 bases lay in between. This CDR3 is built from 15 residues. The chain's CDR3 is CASSSSGQPNTEAFF. CDR3 DNA: TGTGCCAGCAGCTCCTCAGGACAACCGAACACTGAAGCTTTCTTT.

As to this clonotype: A clone one base away is much larger, so this may be a read error. The chain carries TRBV29-1 and TRBJ2-3, with 8 bases identical to TRBD2. The length of the CDR3 is 15 residues. CDR1 and CDR2 from the germline V gene are SQVTM and ANQGSEA. As DNA, the CDR3 is TGCAGCGTTGCGGGAGGGCGTACTAGCACAGATACGCAGTGTTTT. Residues: CSVAGGRTSTDTQCF.